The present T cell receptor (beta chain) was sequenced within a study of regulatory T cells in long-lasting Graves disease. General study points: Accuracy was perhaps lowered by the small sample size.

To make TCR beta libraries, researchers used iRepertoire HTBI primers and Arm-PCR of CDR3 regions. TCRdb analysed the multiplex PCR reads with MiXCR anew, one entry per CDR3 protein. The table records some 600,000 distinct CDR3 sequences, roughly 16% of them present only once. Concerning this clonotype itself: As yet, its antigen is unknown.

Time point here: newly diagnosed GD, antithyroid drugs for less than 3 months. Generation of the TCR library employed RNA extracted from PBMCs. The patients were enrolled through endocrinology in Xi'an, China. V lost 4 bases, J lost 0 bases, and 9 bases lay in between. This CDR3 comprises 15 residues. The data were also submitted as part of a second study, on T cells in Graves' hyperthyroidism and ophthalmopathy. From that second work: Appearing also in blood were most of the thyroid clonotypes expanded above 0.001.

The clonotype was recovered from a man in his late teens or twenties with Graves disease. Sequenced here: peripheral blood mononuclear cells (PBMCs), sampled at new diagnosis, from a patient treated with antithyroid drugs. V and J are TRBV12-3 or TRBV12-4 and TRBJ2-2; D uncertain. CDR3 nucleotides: TGTGCCAGCAGTTCATGGAAGGCGAACACCGGGGAGCTGTTTTTT. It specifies CASSSWKANTGELFF.